These T cell receptor beta chains were read from a single sample in a study of graft-versus-host responses after intestinal transplantation. Assay used: immunoSEQ multiplex PCR; TCRdb lists only in-frame clones, some missing. The sample includes about 92,000 clones, about nine tenths of them seen just once. Their antigens are not known. Sequencing was performed on unstimulated CD8+ T cells sorted from spleen or lymph node cells, taken before intestinal transplant. These receptors came from a human donor who received an intestinal transplant. The CDR3 runs from the conserved cysteine through the conserved F or W. A D gene is named only where the DNA matches it firmly. Size is omitted from some rows. Given values are once, few, many or a class for expanded clones.

size	D	V	J	CDR3	DNA
NA	NA	TRBV6-5	TRBJ2-5	CASSRDSGETQYF	TGTGCCAGCAGCAGAGACAGTGGAGAGACCCAGTACTTC
NA	TRBD2	TRBV7-6	TRBJ2-7	CASSLAQTSGRPPYEQYF	TGTGCCAGCAGCTTAGCGCAAACTAGCGGGAGGCCCCCCTACGAGCAGTACTTC
once	TRBD2	TRBV5-1	TRBJ2-5	CASRTSGAWGQETQYF	TGCGCCAGCAGAACTAGCGGGGCCTGGGGCCAAGAGACCCAGTACTTC
NA	NA	TRBV4-2	TRBJ2-2	CASSQDRELFF	TGTGCCAGCAGCCAAGACAGGGAGCTGTTTTTT
NA	NA	TRBV29-1	TRBJ2-7	CSVVSGETYEQYF	TGCAGCGTTGTGTCGGGAGAAACCTACGAGCAGTACTTC
once	NA	TRBV15	TRBJ2-7	CATSSGLSWIRSYEQYF	TGTGCCACCAGCAGTGGTCTTAGTTGGATTCGGTCCTACGAGCAGTACTTC
NA	NA	TRBV27	TRBJ1-6	CASSLSVPGAYNSPLHF	TGTGCCAGCAGTTTAAGTGTCCCTGGCGCCTATAATTCACCCCTCCACTTT
NA	NA	TRBV9	TRBJ1-5	CASSPFGGAESNQPQHF	TGTGCCAGCAGCCCCTTCGGGGGGGCAGAAAGCAATCAGCCCCAGCATTTT
NA	NA	TRBV10-3	TRBJ1-2	CAISESNFPGDPYTF	TGTGCCATCAGTGAGTCGAACTTTCCCGGGGATCCCTACACCTTC
NA	NA	TRBV27	TRBJ1-1	CASSLSAGSSTEAFF	TGTGCCAGCAGTTTATCGGCCGGGAGTAGCACTGAAGCTTTCTTT
NA	NA	TRBV6-5	TRBJ1-5	CASSSDRVSQHF	TGTGCCAGCAGTTCCGATCGGGTGTCCCAGCATTTT
NA	TRBD2	TRBV9	TRBJ2-5	CASSVDGVSGLAGQETQYF	TGTGCCAGCAGCGTAGACGGAGTCTCGGGACTAGCGGGGCAAGAGACCCAGTACTTC
NA	TRBD2	TRBV2	TRBJ2-7	CASMKGGGQNEQYF	TGTGCCAGCATGAAGGGCGGGGGGCAGAACGAGCAGTACTTC
NA	NA	TRBV9	TRBJ2-3	CASSVEAGGTDTQYF	TGTGCCAGCAGCGTAGAGGCGGGTGGCACAGATACGCAGTATTTT
NA	NA	TRBV7-9	TRBJ1-4	CASTSLIGDLNEKLFF	TGTGCCAGCACATCCCTAATTGGGGACCTTAATGAAAAACTGTTTTTT
NA	NA	TRBV27	TRBJ2-3	CASSLVATDTQYF	TGTGCCAGCAGTTTAGTGGCCACAGATACGCAGTATTTT
once	TRBD2	TRBV18	TRBJ2-1	CASSPREGNEQFF	TGTGCCAGCTCACCGCGGGAGGGAAATGAGCAGTTCTTC
NA	NA	TRBV28	TRBJ1-5	CASGTSRGQPQHF	TGTGCCAGTGGGACGAGTAGGGGACAGCCCCAGCATTTT
NA	TRBD2	TRBV5-6	TRBJ2-1	CASSLANGLAFDEQFF	TGTGCCAGCAGCTTGGCCAACGGACTAGCATTTGATGAGCAGTTCTTC
NA	TRBD2	TRBV28	TRBJ2-7	CATKLAGDYEQYF	TGTGCCACGAAACTAGCGGGAGATTACGAGCAGTACTTC
NA	NA	TRBV5-6	TRBJ2-7	CASSSSYEQYF	TGTGCCAGCAGCTCCTCCTACGAGCAGTACTTC
NA	NA	TRBV6-6	TRBJ2-7	CASSYSSGSYEQYF	TGTGCCAGCAGTTACTCGTCGGGCTCCTACGAGCAGTACTTC
few	TRBD2	TRBV5-6	TRBJ2-2	CASTSGDTGELFF	TGTGCCAGCACTAGCGGGGACACCGGGGAGCTGTTTTTT
once	NA	TRBV6-1	TRBJ2-2	CASRPGHNLGELFF	TGTGCCAGCAGGCCGGGACATAACCTCGGGGAGCTGTTTTTT
few	TRBD2	TRBV6-8	TRBJ2-2	CASSLIAGGTGELFF	TGTGCCAGCAGTTTGATAGCGGGGGGGACCGGGGAGCTGTTTTTT
NA	TRBD2	TRBV11-2	TRBJ2-1	CASSLVGRLEDEQFF	TGTGCCAGCAGCTTAGTCGGGAGGTTAGAGGATGAGCAGTTCTTC
NA	NA	TRBV28	TRBJ2-1	CASSPTLSHSIFGNEQFF	TGTGCCAGCAGTCCGACGCTGAGTCACTCGATATTTGGGAATGAGCAGTTCTTC
NA	NA	TRBV28	TRBJ2-1	CASMVGGVYNEQFF	TGTGCCAGCATGGTGGGGGGTGTGTACAATGAGCAGTTCTTC
NA	NA	TRBV6-9	TRBJ2-1	CASGSNEQFF	TGTGCCAGCGGAAGTAATGAGCAGTTCTTC
few	TRBD1	TRBV9	TRBJ2-7	CASSVAGQGTYEQYF	TGTGCCAGCAGCGTAGCGGGACAGGGCACCTACGAGCAGTACTTC
few	NA	TRBV19	TRBJ2-7	CASSIGPRGWLSYEQYF	TGTGCCAGTAGTATTGGCCCACGCGGGTGGCTCTCCTACGAGCAGTACTTC
NA	NA	TRBV9	TRBJ1-2	CASSDSNGYTF	TGTGCCAGCTCCGACAGCAATGGCTACACCTTC
NA	TRBD1	TRBV13	TRBJ1-3	CASSVPQGAPGNTIYF	TGTGCCAGCAGCGTCCCACAGGGGGCTCCTGGAAACACCATATATTTT
NA	NA	TRBV30	TRBJ1-1	CAWSESGTEAFF	TGTGCCTGGAGTGAGTCTGGTACTGAAGCTTTCTTT
NA	NA	TRBV28	TRBJ1-1	CASRRSSEAFF	TGTGCCAGCCGACGGAGCTCTGAAGCTTTCTTT
NA	TRBD1	TRBV5-4	TRBJ1-2	CASSLRGQGNGYTF	TGTGCCAGCAGCTTGCGGGGACAGGGAAATGGCTACACCTTC
NA	NA	TRBV5-6	TRBJ2-1	CASSLIGEQFF	TGTGCCAGCAGCTTGATCGGTGAGCAGTTCTTC
once	NA	TRBV6-4	TRBJ1-6	CASSGQGRGNDNSPLHF	TGTGCCAGCAGTGGGCAGGGGAGGGGAAACGATAATTCACCCCTCCACTTT
NA	NA	TRBV13	TRBJ2-7	CASSLDRYEQYF	TGTGCCAGCAGCTTAGACCGCTACGAGCAGTACTTC
NA	NA	TRBV28	TRBJ1-1	CASSFGRNTEAFF	TGTGCCAGCAGTTTCGGGCGGAACACTGAAGCTTTCTTT